This T cell receptor beta chain was retrieved from a study of early T cells in non-severe SARS-CoV-2 infection. Study conclusions and caveats: VDJdb matching skewed toward anti-spike CD8 responses, missing private and CD4 specificities.

This clonotype was counted a few times. What it recognizes is unknown. Unmatched junction bases numbered 10, after V lost 0 bases and J lost 0 bases. Looked up from germline, CDR1 is SGDLS and CDR2 is YYNGEE. This CDR3 comprises 19 residues. As part of library construction, unique molecular identifiers were attached to individual cDNA molecules. TCRdb redid the calling of the 5' RACE reads with MiXCR, one entry per CDR3 protein. The table has about 39,000 distinct CDR3 sequences, roughly 5% seen once. The sequenced sample was whole blood. This clonotype was sampled from an adult who was a healthcare worker with PCR-confirmed SARS-CoV-2 infection or an uninfected control (not recorded which). This chain uses TRBV9 with TRBJ2-1; 9 bases are a match to TRBD2. For the CDR3, the DNA is TGTGCCAGCAGCGTAGGTGCCGGAGGCGGGGGGGTCTCCTACAATGAGCAGTTCTTC. Amino acids: CASSVGAGGGGVSYNEQFF.